This record covers a single T cell receptor beta chain. This sample is part of a study of blood T cell repertoires in COVID-19. J gave up 6 bases and V 0 bases, and 9 bases lay outside the gene matches. Looked up from germline, CDR1 is LGHNA and CDR2 is YSLEER. CDR3 length: 16 residues. Here immunoSEQ multiplex PCR was the method, and the copy in TCRdb shows in-frame clones only, minus some. The sample holds roughly 380,000 clones, roughly 90% seen once. The sequence was collected from a woman aged 40-49 years with COVID-19, enrolled during active disease. The specimen sequenced was peripheral blood. The gene calls are TRBV4-3 and TRBJ2-3; 7 bases line up with TRBD2. CDR3 sequence reads: CASSQDSAGAGDTQYF. The CDR3 coding sequence is TGCGCCAGCAGCCAAGATTCGGCGGGAGCGGGGGATACGCAGTATTTT.